This T cell receptor beta chain emerged from a study of T cell responses to AZD1222 COVID-19 vaccine (dated by TCRdb to the early 2020s). As for the study more broadly: A total of just over 230 trial participants underwent TCR sequencing, of whom about 200 received two doses of AZD1222 and roughly 25 received two doses of the MenACWY control vaccine. Enrollment into the trials was organized by age into subgroups of 18-55, 56-69 and 70-plus years, and those subgroups contained approximately 160, 26 and 62 TCR-sequenced participants, respectively. The research as a whole found: Reportedly, almost half of the unique spike-specific TCRs recognized epitopes lying outside the regions that are mutated in the B.1.351 and B.1.1.7 variants. Vaccine-associated CD4 TCRs spanned the whole spike protein, with dominant responses in regions 160-218 and 743-854. Because no samples from the day 14 peak response were available, repertoires could be characterized only after the peak T cell response. After two AZD1222 doses, spike-specific TCR breadth and depth were significantly higher than at day 0 and than in MenACWY recipients. Most participants were white British and females outnumbered males, and the authors suggested that clonal diversity may have been underestimated. The 56-69-year group was small, and its depth increase did not reach significance, likely because of low power. Only six AZD1222 recipients were SARS-CoV-2 seropositive at baseline, limiting conclusions about previously exposed vaccinees.

The CDR3 goes from the cysteine to the phenylalanine over 17 residues. Just the 51-base CDR3 DNA is kept, in frame starting at base 1. Clipping removes 3 bases from V and 5 bases from J, with 9 as the unmatched junction base count. CDR1 LGHNA and CDR2 YSLEER are derived from the germline V gene. The CDR3 regions of human TCRbeta chains were subjected to immunosequencing. The original pipeline was this. Repertoire TCRs were checked for matches against a reference library of SARS-CoV-2-specific TCRs that had been generated using the MIRA antigen-specificity platform. Breadth was defined as the fraction of unique TCRs that were SARS-CoV-2-associated, and depth was defined as the fraction of total T cells that were SARS-CoV-2-associated. Using the MIRA data, each spike-specific TCR was assigned both to the spike region to which the TCR was reactive and to a CD4 or CD8 class. Log10-transformed breadth and depth values were compared by one-way ANOVA with Sidak's multiple comparisons tests. TCRdb carries this immuneACCESS record with in-frame sequences only. Its versions omit some clonotypes, under half of them owing to an unresolved V gene in the studies checked, with the rest unexplained. From that table come the V and J calls and clone size; the DNA was used to work out D and trimming. The sample records approximately 84,000 clones, around 87% of which are singletons. The ten largest clones capture about 2.7% of the sample.

Of note for this clone: Its antigen specificity is not known. No much larger clone exists at a distance of one base, and base qualities are not known.

The time point tag for this specimen amounts to: about 28 days (+/-7) after the second vaccine dose. AZD1222 recipients whose second dose came at about 4 weeks and those whose second dose came at about 12 weeks were combined into one group, since spike-specific TCR depth and breadth did not differ between the two schedules. The vaccinee samples were drawn from two UK trials, COV001 and COV002, one of which was a single-blind randomized controlled phase 2/3 trial testing AZD1222 (ChAdOx1 nCoV-19) in healthy adults. Trial participant PBMC samples were collected at day 0 and day 28 after the second dose for TCRbeta chain sequencing.

The receptor chain draws on TRBV4-3 and TRBJ2-1; 11 bases in the middle match TRBD2. This TCR was recovered from an adult who received the AZD1222 COVID-19 vaccine. Sequences were derived from peripheral blood, sampled 28 days after the second AZD1222 dose. CDR3 loop: CASSHQFGTSGNNEQFF. The nucleotide sequence is given as TGCGCCAGCAGCCACCAATTCGGGACTAGCGGTAACAATGAGCAGTTCTTC.